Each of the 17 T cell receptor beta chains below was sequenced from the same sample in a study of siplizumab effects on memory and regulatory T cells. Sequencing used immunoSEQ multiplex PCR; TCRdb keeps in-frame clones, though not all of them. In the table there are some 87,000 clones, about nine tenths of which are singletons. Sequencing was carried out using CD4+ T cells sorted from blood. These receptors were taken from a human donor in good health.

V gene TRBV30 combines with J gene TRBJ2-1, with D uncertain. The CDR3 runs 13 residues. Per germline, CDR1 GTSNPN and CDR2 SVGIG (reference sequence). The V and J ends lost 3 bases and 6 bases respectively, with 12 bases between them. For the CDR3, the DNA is TGTGCCTGGAGCCTGCTCGTAGGCAATGAGCAGTTCTTC. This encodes CAWSLLVGNEQFF.

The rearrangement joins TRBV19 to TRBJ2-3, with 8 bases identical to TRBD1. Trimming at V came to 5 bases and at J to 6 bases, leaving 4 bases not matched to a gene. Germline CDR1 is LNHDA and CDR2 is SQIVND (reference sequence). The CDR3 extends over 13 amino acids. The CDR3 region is CASSFPGGDTQYF. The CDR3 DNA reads TGTGCCAGTAGTTTTCCAGGGGGCGATACGCAGTATTTT.

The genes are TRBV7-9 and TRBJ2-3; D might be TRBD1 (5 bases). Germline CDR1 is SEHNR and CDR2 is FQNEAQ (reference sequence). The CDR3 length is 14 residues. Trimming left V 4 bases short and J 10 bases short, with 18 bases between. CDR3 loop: CASSSGDQGSPQYF. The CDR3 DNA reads TGTGCCAGCAGCTCCGGAGACCAGGGAAGCCCGCAGTATTTT.

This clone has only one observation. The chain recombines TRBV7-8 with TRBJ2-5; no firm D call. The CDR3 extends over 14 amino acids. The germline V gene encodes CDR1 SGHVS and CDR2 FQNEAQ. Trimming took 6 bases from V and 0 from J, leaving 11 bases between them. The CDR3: CASSPANYQETQYF. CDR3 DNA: TGTGCCAGCAGTCCGGCGAACTACCAAGAGACCCAGTACTTC.

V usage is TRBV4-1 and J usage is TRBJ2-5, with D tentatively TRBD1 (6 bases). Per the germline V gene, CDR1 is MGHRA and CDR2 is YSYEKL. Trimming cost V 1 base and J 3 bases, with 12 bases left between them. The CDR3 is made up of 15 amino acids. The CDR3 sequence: CASSQVATGEETQYF. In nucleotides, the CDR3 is TGCGCCAGCAGCCAAGTAGCGACAGGCGAAGAGACCCAGTACTTC.

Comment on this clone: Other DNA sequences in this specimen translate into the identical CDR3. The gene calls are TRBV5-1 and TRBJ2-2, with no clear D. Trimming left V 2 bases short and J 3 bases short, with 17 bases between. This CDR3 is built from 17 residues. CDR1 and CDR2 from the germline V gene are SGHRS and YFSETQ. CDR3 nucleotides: TGCGCCAGCAGCTTACTGACGTCTAGAGGACACACCGGGGAGCTGTTTTTT. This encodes CASSLLTSRGHTGELFF.

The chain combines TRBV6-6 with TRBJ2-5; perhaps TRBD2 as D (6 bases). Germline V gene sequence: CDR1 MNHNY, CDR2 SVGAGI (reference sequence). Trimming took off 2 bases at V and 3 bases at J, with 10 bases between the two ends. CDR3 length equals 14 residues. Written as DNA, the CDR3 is TGTGCCAGCAGTTACCGGGGAGGAAAAGAGACCCAGTACTTC. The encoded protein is CASSYRGGKETQYF.

CDR3 sequence: CSVDGQGTEQYF. CDR3 coding DNA: TGCAGCGTGGACGGACAGGGGACCGAGCAGTACTTC. The chain is built from TRBV29-1 and TRBJ2-7, with 9 bases aligning to TRBD1. Germline CDR1 and CDR2: SQVTM and ANQGSEA. The CDR3 is made up of 12 amino acids. The J segment lost 6 bases and the V segment lost 6 bases, leaving 6 bases of the junction unmatched.

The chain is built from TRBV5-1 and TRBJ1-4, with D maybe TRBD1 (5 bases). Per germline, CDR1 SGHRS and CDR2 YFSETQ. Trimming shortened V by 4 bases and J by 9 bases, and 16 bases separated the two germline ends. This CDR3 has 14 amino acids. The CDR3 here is CASSLGGDGKKLFF. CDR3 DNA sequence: TGCGCCAGCAGCCTGGGAGGGGACGGGAAAAAACTGTTTTTT.

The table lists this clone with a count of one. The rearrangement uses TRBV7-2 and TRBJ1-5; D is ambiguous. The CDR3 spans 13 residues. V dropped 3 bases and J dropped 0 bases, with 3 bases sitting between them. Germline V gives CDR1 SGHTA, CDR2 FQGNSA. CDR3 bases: TGTGCCAGCAGCTTTTATAGCAATCAGCCCCAGCATTTT. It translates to CASSFYSNQPQHF.

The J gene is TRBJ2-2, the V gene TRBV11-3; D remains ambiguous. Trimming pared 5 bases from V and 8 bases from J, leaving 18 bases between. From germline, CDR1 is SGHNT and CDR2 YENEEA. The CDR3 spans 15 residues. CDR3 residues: CASSPEGPERGELFF. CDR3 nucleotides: TGTGCCAGCAGCCCAGAAGGGCCTGAGAGGGGGGAGCTGTTTTTT.

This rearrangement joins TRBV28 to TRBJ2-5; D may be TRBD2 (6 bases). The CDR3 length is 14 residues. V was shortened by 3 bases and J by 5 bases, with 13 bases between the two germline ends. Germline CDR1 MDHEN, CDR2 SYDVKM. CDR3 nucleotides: TGTGCCAGCAGTTTTCTGCGGGGTGAGGAGACCCAGTACTTC. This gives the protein CASSFLRGEETQYF.

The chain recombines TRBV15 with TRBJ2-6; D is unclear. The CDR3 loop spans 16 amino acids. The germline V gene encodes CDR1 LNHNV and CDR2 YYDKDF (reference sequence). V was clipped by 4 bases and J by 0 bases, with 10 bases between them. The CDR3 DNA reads TGTGCCACCAGCACAAGATTCAGCTCTGGGGCCAACGTCCTGACTTTC. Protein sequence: CATSTRFSSGANVLTF.

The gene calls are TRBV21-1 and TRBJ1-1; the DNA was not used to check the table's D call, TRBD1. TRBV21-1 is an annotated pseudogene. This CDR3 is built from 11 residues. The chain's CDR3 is CASFPGQRAFF. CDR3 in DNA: TGTGCCAGCTTCCCGGGACAGCGAGCTTTCTTT.

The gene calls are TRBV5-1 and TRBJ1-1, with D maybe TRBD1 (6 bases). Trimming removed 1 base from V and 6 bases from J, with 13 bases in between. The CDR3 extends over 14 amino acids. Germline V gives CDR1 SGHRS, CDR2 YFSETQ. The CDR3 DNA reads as TGCGCCAGCAGCTTGAAATCAGGGGTCCCTGAAGCTTTCTTT. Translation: CASSLKSGVPEAFF.

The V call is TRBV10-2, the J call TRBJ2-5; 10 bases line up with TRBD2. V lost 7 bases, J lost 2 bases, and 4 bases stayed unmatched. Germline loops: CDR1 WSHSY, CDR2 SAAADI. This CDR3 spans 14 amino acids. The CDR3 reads CASTSGSRQETQYF. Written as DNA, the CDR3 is TGCGCCAGCACTAGCGGGAGTCGGCAAGAGACCCAGTACTTC.

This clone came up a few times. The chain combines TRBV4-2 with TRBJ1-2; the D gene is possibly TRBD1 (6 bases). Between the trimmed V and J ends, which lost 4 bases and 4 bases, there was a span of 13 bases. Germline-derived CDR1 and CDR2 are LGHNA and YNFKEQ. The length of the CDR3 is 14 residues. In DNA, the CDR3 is TGTGCCAGCAGCCTAACGACAGGTCTCTATGGCTACACCTTC. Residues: CASSLTTGLYGYTF.